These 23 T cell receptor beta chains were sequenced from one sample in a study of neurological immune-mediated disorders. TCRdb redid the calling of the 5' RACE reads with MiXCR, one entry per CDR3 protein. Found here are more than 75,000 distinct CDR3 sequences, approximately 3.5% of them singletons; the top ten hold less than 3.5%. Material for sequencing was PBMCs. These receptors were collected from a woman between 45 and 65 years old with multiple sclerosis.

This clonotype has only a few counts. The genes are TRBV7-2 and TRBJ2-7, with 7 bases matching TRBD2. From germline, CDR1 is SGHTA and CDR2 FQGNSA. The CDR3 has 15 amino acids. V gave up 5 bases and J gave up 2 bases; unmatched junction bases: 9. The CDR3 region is CASSARGDWAYEQYF. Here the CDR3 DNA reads TGTGCCAGCAGCGCCCGGGGGGATTGGGCCTACGAGCAGTACTTC. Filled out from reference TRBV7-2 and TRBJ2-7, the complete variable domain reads GAGVSQSPSNKVTEKGKDVELRCDPISGHTALYWYRQSLGQGLEFLIYFQGNSAPDKSGLPSDRFSAERTGGSVSTLTIQRTQQEDSAVYLCASSARGDWAYEQYFGPGTRLTVT.

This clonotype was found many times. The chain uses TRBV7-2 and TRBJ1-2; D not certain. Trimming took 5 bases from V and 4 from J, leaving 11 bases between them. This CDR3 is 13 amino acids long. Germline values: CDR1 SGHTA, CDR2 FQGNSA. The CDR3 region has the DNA TGTGCCAGCAGCGCGGGCCGGGCCTATGGCTACACCTTC. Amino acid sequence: CASSAGRAYGYTF.

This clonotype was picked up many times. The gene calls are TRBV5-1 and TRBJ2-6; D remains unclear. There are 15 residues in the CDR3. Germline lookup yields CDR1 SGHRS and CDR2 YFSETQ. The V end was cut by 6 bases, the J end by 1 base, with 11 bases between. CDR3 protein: CASTPLGSGANVLTF. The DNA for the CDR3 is TGCGCCAGCACACCACTGGGTTCTGGGGCCAACGTCCTGACTTTC.

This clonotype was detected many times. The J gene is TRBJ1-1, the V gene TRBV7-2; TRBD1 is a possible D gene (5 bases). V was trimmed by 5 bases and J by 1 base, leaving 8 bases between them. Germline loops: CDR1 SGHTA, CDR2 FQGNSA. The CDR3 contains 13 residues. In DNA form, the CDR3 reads TGTGCCAGCAGCCACGGGGCGAACACTGAAGCTTTCTTT. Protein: CASSHGANTEAFF.

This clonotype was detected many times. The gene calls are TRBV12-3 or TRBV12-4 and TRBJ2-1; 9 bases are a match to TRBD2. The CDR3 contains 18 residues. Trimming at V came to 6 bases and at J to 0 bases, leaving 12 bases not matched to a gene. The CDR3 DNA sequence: TGTGCCAGCAGCCCTTCCCGGCTAGCGGGGCACTCCTACAATGAGCAGTTCTTC. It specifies CASSPSRLAGHSYNEQFF.

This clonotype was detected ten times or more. The CDR3 region has the DNA TGTGCCAGCAGCTTGGGACCAGGGAGTGGTTCACCCCTCCACTTT. This codes for CASSLGPGSGSPLHF. The chain uses TRBV7-2 and TRBJ1-6; TRBD1 might be the D (5 bases). The CDR3 consists of 15 residues. With 3 bases removed from V and 9 bases from J, the gap between germline ends came to 15 bases. CDR1 SGHTA and CDR2 FQGNSA come from the germline V gene.

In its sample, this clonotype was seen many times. The CDR3 is CASSPPERGQGNEQFF. The DNA for the CDR3 is TGTGCCAGTAGTCCCCCAGAGAGGGGGCAGGGAAATGAGCAGTTCTTC. V gene TRBV19 combines with J gene TRBJ2-1, with TRBD1 matching 7 bases. The CDR3 length is 16 residues. Germline-derived CDR1 and CDR2 are LNHDA and SQIVND (reference sequence). The junction had 14 bases not matched to a gene; V was cut back by 5 bases and J by 7 bases.

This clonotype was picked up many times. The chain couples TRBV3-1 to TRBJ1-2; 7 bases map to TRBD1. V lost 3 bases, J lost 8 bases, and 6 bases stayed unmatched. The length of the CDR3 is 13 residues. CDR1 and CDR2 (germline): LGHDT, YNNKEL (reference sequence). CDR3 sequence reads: CASSHATGYGYTF. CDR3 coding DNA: TGTGCCAGCAGCCATGCGACAGGGTACGGCTACACCTTC.

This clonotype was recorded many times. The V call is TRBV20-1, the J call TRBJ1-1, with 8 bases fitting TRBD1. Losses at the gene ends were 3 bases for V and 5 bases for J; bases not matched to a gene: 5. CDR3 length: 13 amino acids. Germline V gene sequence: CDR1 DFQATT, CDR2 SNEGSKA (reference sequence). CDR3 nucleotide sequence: TGCAGTGCTAGCACAGGGGGAGGTACTGAAGCTTTCTTT. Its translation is CSASTGGGTEAFF.

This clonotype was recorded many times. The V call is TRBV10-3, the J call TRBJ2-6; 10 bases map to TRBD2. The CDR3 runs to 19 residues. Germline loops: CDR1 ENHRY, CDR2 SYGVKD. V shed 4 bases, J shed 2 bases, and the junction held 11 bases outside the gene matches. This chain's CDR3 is CAISAGLASGGPGANVLTF. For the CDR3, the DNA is TGTGCCATCAGTGCCGGGTTAGCTAGCGGGGGCCCTGGGGCCAACGTCCTGACTTTC.

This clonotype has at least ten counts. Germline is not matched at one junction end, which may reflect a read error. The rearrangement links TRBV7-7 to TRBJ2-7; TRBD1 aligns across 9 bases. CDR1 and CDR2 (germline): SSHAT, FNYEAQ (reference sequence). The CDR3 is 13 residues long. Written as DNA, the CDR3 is TGTGCTAGCAGCTGGGACAGGGAGGGCGAGCAGTACTTC. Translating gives CASSWDREGEQYF.

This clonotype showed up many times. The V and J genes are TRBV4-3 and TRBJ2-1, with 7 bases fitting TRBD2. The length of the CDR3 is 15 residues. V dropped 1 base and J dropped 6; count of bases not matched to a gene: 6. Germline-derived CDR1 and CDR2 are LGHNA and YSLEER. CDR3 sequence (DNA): TGCGCCAGCAGCCAAGCGACGGGACTATTCAATGAGCAGTTCTTC. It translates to CASSQATGLFNEQFF.

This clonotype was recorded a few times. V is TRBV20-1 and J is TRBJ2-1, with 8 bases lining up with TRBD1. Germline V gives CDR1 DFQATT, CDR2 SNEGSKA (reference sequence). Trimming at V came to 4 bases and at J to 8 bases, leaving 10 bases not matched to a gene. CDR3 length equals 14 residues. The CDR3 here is CSATPGGAFYEQFF. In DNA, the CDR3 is TGCAGTGCTACTCCAGGGGGCGCATTCTATGAGCAGTTCTTC.

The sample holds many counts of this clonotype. This chain's CDR3 is CASSQGNYEQYF. The CDR3 bases are TGCGCCAGCAGCCAAGGGAACTACGAGCAGTACTTC. This chain joins TRBV4-3 and TRBJ2-7; D unclear. The CDR3 contains 12 residues. Trimming removed 1 base from V and 3 bases from J, with 4 bases in between. Germline values: CDR1 LGHNA, CDR2 YSLEER.

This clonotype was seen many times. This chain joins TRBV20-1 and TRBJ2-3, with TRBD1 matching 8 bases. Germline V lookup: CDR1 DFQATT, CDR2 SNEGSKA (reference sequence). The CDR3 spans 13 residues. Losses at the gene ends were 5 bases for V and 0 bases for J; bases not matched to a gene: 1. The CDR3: CSAWTGSTDTQYF. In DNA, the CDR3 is TGCAGTGCTTGGACAGGGAGCACAGATACGCAGTATTTT.

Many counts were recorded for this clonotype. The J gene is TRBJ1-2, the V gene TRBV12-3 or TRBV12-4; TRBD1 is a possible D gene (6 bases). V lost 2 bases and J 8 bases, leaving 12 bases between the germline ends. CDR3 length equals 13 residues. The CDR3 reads CASSLPPGEGYTF. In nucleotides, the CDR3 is TGTGCCAGCAGTTTACCCCCAGGGGAGGGCTACACCTTC.

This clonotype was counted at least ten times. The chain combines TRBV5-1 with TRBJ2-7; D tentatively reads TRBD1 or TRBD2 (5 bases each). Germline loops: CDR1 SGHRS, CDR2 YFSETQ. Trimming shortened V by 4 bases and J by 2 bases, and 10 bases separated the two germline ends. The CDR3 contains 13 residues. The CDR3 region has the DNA TGCGCCAGCAGCGACAGAGGGGCCTACGAGCAGTACTTC. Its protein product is CASSDRGAYEQYF. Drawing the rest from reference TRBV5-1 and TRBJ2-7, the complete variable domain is KAGVTQTPRYLIKTRGQQVTLSCSPISGHRSVSWYQQTPGQGLQFLFEYFSETQRNKGNFPGRFSGRQFSNSRSEMNVSTLELGDSALYLCASSDRGAYEQYFGPGTRLTVT.

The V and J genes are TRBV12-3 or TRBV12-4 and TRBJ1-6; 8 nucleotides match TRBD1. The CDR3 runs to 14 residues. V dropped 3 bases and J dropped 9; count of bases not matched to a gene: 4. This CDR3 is CASSFQGASSPLHF. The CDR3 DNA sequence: TGTGCCAGCAGTTTTCAGGGGGCGAGTTCACCCCTCCACTTT.

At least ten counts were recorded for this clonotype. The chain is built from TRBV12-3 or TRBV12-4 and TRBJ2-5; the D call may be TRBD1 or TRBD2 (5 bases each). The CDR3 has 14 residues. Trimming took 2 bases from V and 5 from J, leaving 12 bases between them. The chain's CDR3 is CASSLRSREETQYF. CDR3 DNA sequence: TGTGCCAGCAGTTTACGGTCCAGGGAGGAGACCCAGTACTTC.

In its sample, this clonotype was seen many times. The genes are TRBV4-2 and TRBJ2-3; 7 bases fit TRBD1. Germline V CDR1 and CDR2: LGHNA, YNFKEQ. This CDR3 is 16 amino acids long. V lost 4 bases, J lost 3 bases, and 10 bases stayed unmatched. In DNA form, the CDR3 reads TGTGCCAGCAGCCCCCGACAGGGAACCGCAACAGATACGCAGTATTTT. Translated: CASSPRQGTATDTQYF.

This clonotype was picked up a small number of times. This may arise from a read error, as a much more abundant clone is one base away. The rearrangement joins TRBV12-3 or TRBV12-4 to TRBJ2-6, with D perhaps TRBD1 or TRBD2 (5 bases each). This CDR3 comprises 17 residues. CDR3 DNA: TGTGCCAGCAATTTGCTATCGTGGAGGTCTGGGGCCAAAGTCCTGACTTTC. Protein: CASNLLSWRSGAKVLTF.

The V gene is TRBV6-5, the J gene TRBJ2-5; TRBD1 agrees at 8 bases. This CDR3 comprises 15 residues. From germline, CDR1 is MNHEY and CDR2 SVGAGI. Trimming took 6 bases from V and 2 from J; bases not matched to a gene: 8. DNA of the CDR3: TGTGCCAGCAGGCGGACAGGGTTTCCACAAGAGACCCAGTACTTC. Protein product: CASRRTGFPQETQYF.

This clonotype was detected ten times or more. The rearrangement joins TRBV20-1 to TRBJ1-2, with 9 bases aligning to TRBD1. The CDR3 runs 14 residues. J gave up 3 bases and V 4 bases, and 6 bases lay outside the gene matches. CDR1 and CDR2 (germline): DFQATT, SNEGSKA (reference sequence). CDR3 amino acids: CSANAGQGDYGYTF. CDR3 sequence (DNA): TGCAGTGCTAACGCGGGACAGGGTGACTATGGCTACACCTTC.